This TCR beta chain was documented in a study of control samples from healthy donors and cancer patients. The assay was immunoSEQ multiplex PCR, and TCRdb's table has in-frame clones only and misses some. Among about 120,000 clones listed, more than 80% were seen once. V dropped 10 bases and J dropped 3 bases, with 10 bases sitting between them. The germline CDR1 and CDR2 sequences are ENHRY and SYGVKD. The CDR3 has 13 amino acids. The receptor was isolated from a man aged 45-65 years in good health. This chain uses TRBV10-3 with TRBJ1-6; D uncertain. Sequencing was done on a sample of blood. CDR3 protein: CATHGDYNSPLHF. The CDR3 DNA reads TGTGCCACCCATGGGGACTATAATTCACCCCTCCACTTT.